A single sample gave rise to the 9 T cell receptor beta chains below, sequenced in a study of blood T cells in healthy people across ages. A second PCR of about 6 to 12 cycles used a sample-barcoded 5' primer and a J-beta primer mix. TCRdb re-called the 5' RACE reads through MiXCR, storing one row per CDR3 protein. The sample includes more than 1 million distinct CDR3 sequences, around 43% of them seen just once. The specimen sequenced was blood. These receptors all stem from a woman aged 55-70 years in good health.

The sample holds many counts of this clonotype. The CDR3 protein is CSVGFRTDTQYF. The DNA for the CDR3 is TGCAGCGTTGGGTTCCGCACAGATACGCAGTATTTT. The rearrangement links TRBV29-1 to TRBJ2-3, with D unresolved. The germline V gene has CDR1 SQVTM and CDR2 ANQGSEA. Deletions cut 4 bases from V and 1 base from J, with 6 bases between. This CDR3 is built from 12 residues.

The sample holds many counts of this clonotype. Just one base apart from a much larger clone, this may be a read error. CDR3 DNA: TGTGCCAGCAGCCAACTACGGAGAGCCGTCTCTAGCACAGATACGCAGTATTTT. This translates into CASSQLRRAVSSTDTQYF. This chain uses TRBV4-2 with TRBJ2-3, with no clear D. Trimming shortened V by 2 bases and J by 0 bases, and 18 bases separated the two germline ends. This CDR3 comprises 18 residues. Per the germline V gene, CDR1 is LGHNA and CDR2 is YNFKEQ.

In DNA, the CDR3 is TGTGCCAGCAGCCAGGGACTGCCCTACAATGAGCAGTTCTTC. Its translation: CASSQGLPYNEQFF. This chain joins TRBV14 and TRBJ2-1; possibly TRBD2 for D (6 bases). Germline CDR1 is SGHDN and CDR2 is FVKESK. Trimming stripped 3 bases from V and 2 bases from J, with 8 bases between. This CDR3 region has 14 residues. The variable domain in full, completed from reference TRBV14 and TRBJ2-1, reads EAGVTQFPSHSVIEKGQTVTLRCDPISGHDNLYWYRRVMGKEIKFLLHFVKESKQDESGMPNNRFLAERTGGTYSTLKVQPAELEDSGVYFCASSQGLPYNEQFFGPGTRLTVL.

The chain combines TRBV21-1 with TRBJ2-4. TRBV21-1 is a known pseudogene. The CDR3 is made up of 17 amino acids. Here the CDR3 reads CASSKVEERLAKNIQYF. The CDR3 DNA is TGTGCCAGCAGCAAAGTAGAGGAAAGGTTAGCCAAAAACATTCAGTACTTC.

The chain couples TRBV6-5 to TRBJ1-1; TRBD1 matches at 8 bases. Losses at the gene ends were 5 bases for V and 4 bases for J; bases not matched to a gene: 9. The CDR3 length is 15 residues. The germline V gene has CDR1 MNHEY and CDR2 SVGAGI. The CDR3 here is CASSLSQGAGTEAFF. The CDR3 bases are TGTGCCAGCAGTCTCTCTCAGGGGGCGGGCACTGAAGCTTTCTTT.

Of note for this clonotype: At one of its ends the junction is not consistent with the germline gene, which may arise from a read error. The chain couples TRBV6-5 to TRBJ2-1; D unresolved. This CDR3 is 14 amino acids long. CDR1 and CDR2 from the germline V gene are MNHEY and SVGAGI. CDR3: CASSYADPYNGQFF. The CDR3, as DNA: TGTGCCAGCAGTTACGCGGATCCCTACAATGGGCAGTTCTTC.

V is TRBV10-3 and J is TRBJ2-1; TRBD1 agrees at 10 bases. The germline V gene has CDR1 ENHRY and CDR2 SYGVKD. Unmatched junction bases numbered 7, after V lost 10 bases and J lost 7 bases. There are 13 residues in the CDR3. In nucleotides, the CDR3 is TGTGCCACTTGGACAGGGGGTGGGAATGAGCAGTTCTTC. Amino acid sequence: CATWTGGGNEQFF.

V and J are TRBV6-1 and TRBJ1-1; TRBD1 agrees at 7 bases. Germline V gene data show CDR1 as MNHNS and CDR2 as SASEGT. This CDR3 region has 17 residues. V lost 5 bases, J lost 0 bases, and 12 bases stayed unmatched. CDR3 DNA: TGTGCCAGCAGTCGGATCCGGGACAGAGTCGTGAACACTGAAGCTTTCTTT. It is translated as CASSRIRDRVVNTEAFF.

This clonotype was recorded a few times. The chain joins TRBV10-3 to TRBJ1-2; D gene unclear. V gave up 8 bases and J gave up 6 bases, with 10 bases separating them. The V gene's germline CDR1 is ENHRY and CDR2 SYGVKD. The CDR3 has 11 residues. This CDR3 is CAIGFGDGYTF. The DNA of the CDR3 is TGTGCCATCGGGTTCGGGGATGGCTACACCTTC.